One sample yielded the 19 T cell receptor beta chains listed below, sequenced in a study of post-analysis software for immune sequencing data. Study-level points and caveats: Patients carried roughly 5 TRBV segments more frequently than controls did, and TRBV5-6, TRBV5-1 and TRBV20-1 were among them.

The antigens of these receptors remain unknown. Unique molecular identifiers featured in each of the TCR beta cDNA libraries. TCRdb itself ran the PCR reads through MiXCR, one entry per CDR3 protein. This table has about 260,000 distinct CDR3 sequences, 30% to 45% appearing once. The sample consisted of blood. These receptors originate from a girl aged 10-17 years with multiple sclerosis.

This clonotype was observed a handful of times. J is TRBJ1-1 and V is TRBV7-9; D might be TRBD1 (5 bases). This CDR3 contains 15 residues. CDR1 SEHNR and CDR2 FQNEAQ come from the germline V gene (reference sequence). V lost 4 bases to trimming and J lost 1 base, with 13 bases between them. CDR3 in amino acids: CASSYRAGQNTEAFF. The CDR3 nucleotides read TGTGCCAGCAGCTATAGGGCAGGGCAGAACACTGAAGCTTTCTTT.

The sample holds many counts of this clonotype. The J gene is TRBJ2-1, the V gene TRBV19, with 7 bases identical to TRBD1. The CDR3 totals 16 residues. Germline CDR1 is LNHDA and CDR2 is SQIVND (reference sequence). V was pared by 5 bases and J by 2 bases, with 9 bases of the junction left unmatched. The CDR3: CASSALGTAAYNEQFF. The CDR3, as DNA: TGTGCCAGTAGTGCCCTTGGGACAGCTGCCTACAATGAGCAGTTCTTC.

The V and J genes are TRBV2 and TRBJ1-1; unclear D gene. Germline lookup yields CDR1 SNHLY and CDR2 FYNNEI. Trimming took 4 bases from V and 4 from J, leaving 7 bases between them. The CDR3 spans 12 residues. The CDR3 sequence: CASSVLLTEAFF. The DNA of the CDR3 is TGTGCCAGCAGTGTGCTGCTCACTGAAGCTTTCTTT.

The chain uses TRBV10-3 and TRBJ2-3; D not certain. The CDR3 runs 16 residues. Germline V gene sequence: CDR1 ENHRY, CDR2 SYGVKD. V was trimmed by 0 bases and J by 0 bases, leaving 10 bases between them. The CDR3 sequence is CAISESFGLSTDTQYF. CDR3 DNA sequence: TGTGCCATCAGTGAGTCGTTCGGCCTCAGCACAGATACGCAGTATTTT.

The chain joins TRBV18 to TRBJ1-1, with 8 bases matching TRBD1. The germline CDR1 and CDR2 sequences are KGHSH and LQKENI. With V trimmed by 4 bases and J by 3 bases, 4 bases remained unmatched. The CDR3 runs 14 residues. DNA for the CDR3: TGTGCCAGCTCACGACTGACAGGGGACACTGAAGCTTTCTTT. Encoded protein: CASSRLTGDTEAFF. The complete variable domain, with remaining parts taken from reference TRBV18 and TRBJ1-1, reads NAGVMQNPRHLVRRRGQEARLRCSPMKGHSHVYWYRQLPEEGLKFMVYLQKENIIDESGMPKERFSAEFPKEGPSILRIQQVVRGDSAAYFCASSRLTGDTEAFFGQGTRLTVV.

This clonotype was found a few times. V gene TRBV5-1 combines with J gene TRBJ2-5; TRBD1 is a possible D gene (6 bases). The CDR3 extends over 15 amino acids. Germline V gene data show CDR1 as SGHRS and CDR2 as YFSETQ. Trimming stripped 5 bases from V and 3 bases from J, with 17 bases between. DNA of the CDR3: TGCGCCAGCAGTCCAGGGGTTAGAGAGGAAGAGACCCAGTACTTC. Translated: CASSPGVREEETQYF.

In its sample, this clonotype was seen many times. The gene calls are TRBV24-1 and TRBJ2-4, with D unclear. Germline lookup yields CDR1 KGHDR and CDR2 SFDVKD. V was pared by 4 bases and J by 7 bases, with 4 bases between. The CDR3 is 11 residues long. The CDR3 nucleotides read TGTGCCACCAGTGAGGGCAACATTCAGTACTTC. It specifies CATSEGNIQYF.

This clonotype occurred many times. The chain recombines TRBV20-1 with TRBJ1-5; 9 bases align to TRBD1. Trimming cost V 6 bases and J 6 bases; bases outside gene matches: 6. The CDR3 consists of 13 residues. From germline, CDR1 is DFQATT and CDR2 SNEGSKA (reference sequence). The CDR3 loop is CSASGTGSQPQHF. The DNA for the CDR3 is TGCAGTGCCTCCGGGACAGGGAGTCAGCCCCAGCATTTT.

This clonotype occurred many times. This rearrangement joins TRBV5-1 to TRBJ2-5; TRBD2 matches at 8 bases. The V and J ends lost 2 bases and 1 base, in that order; junction bases with no gene match: 4. The CDR3 runs 15 residues. CDR1 SGHRS and CDR2 YFSETQ come from the germline V gene. CDR3 sequence: CASSFSGGIQETQYF. The CDR3 DNA reads TGCGCCAGCAGCTTCTCGGGAGGGATCCAAGAGACCCAGTACTTC.

On this clonotype: A much larger clone lies one base from this, so it may be a read error. The chain employs TRBV29-1 and TRBJ2-1, with D perhaps TRBD1 (5 bases). CDR1 is SQVTM, CDR2 ANQGSEA, per germline. The CDR3 is 12 amino acids. V was shortened by 4 bases and J by 13 bases, with 17 bases between the two germline ends. The chain's CDR3 is CSVVYRPSAQFF. For the CDR3, the DNA is TGCAGCGTTGTCTACAGGCCGAGCGCCCAGTTCTTC.

This clonotype was observed a handful of times. The V gene is TRBV7-9, the J gene TRBJ2-1; 9 bases align to TRBD2. The CDR3 runs to 16 residues. Looked up from germline, CDR1 is SEHNR and CDR2 is FQNEAQ (reference sequence). V lost 2 bases, J lost 12 bases, and 14 bases stayed unmatched. DNA of the CDR3: TGTGCCAGCAGCTTACTAGCGGGATTCCAGGACGATGGGCAGTTCTTC. Its protein is CASSLLAGFQDDGQFF.

Details on this clonotype: This could be a read error, since a much larger clone is one nucleotide away. The chain couples TRBV6-2 or TRBV6-3 to TRBJ2-1; maybe TRBD2 (7 bases). Germline V CDR1 and CDR2: MNHEY, SVGEGT. V lost 5 bases, J lost 6 bases, and 20 bases lay in between. This CDR3 is built from 16 residues. Written as DNA, the CDR3 is TGTGCCAGCAGTGCCAGACTAGTGGGGGGGCCCAATGAGCAGTTCTTC. Translating gives CASSARLVGGPNEQFF.

This chain uses TRBV20-1 with TRBJ2-2; 11 bases map to TRBD2. Trimming at V came to 6 bases and at J to 4 bases, leaving 4 bases not matched to a gene. This CDR3 comprises 14 residues. Germline values: CDR1 DFQATT, CDR2 SNEGSKA (reference sequence). For the CDR3, the DNA is TGCAGTGCCCGAGGACTAGCGGGCACCGGGGAGCTGTTTTTT. As protein: CSARGLAGTGELFF.

This clonotype was found many times. The gene calls are TRBV5-1 and TRBJ2-3, with 7 bases fitting TRBD1. The CDR3 has 14 residues. Germline CDR1 SGHRS, CDR2 YFSETQ. V was pared by 3 bases and J by 2 bases, with 3 bases of the junction left unmatched. The DNA for the CDR3 is TGCGCCAGCAGCTCGCAGGGGGTCACAGATACGCAGTATTTT. This sequence encodes CASSSQGVTDTQYF.

This clonotype was recorded once. This sequence joins TRBV12-3 or TRBV12-4 and TRBJ2-3, with D possibly being TRBD2 (5 bases). V lost 7 bases and J 4 bases, leaving 21 bases between the germline ends. This CDR3 spans 16 amino acids. The CDR3 is CASTSWAQVSADTQYF. The CDR3 nucleotides read TGTGCCAGCACTTCTTGGGCCCAGGTTAGCGCAGATACGCAGTATTTT.

This clonotype has at least ten counts. V usage is TRBV29-1 and J usage is TRBJ1-2; no clear D. The CDR3 is 14 residues long. Trimming removed 4 bases from V and 3 bases from J, with 15 bases in between. Germline CDR1 reads SQVTM; CDR2 reads ANQGSEA. In nucleotides, the CDR3 is TGCAGCGTTGTAGACTCCACGGTCCACTATGGCTACACCTTC. This encodes CSVVDSTVHYGYTF.

As regards this clonotype: A much larger clone differs by one base, so this may be a read error. The V call is TRBV20-1, the J call TRBJ2-1; the D gene is possibly TRBD2 (6 bases). Trimming took off 7 bases at V and 9 bases at J, with 25 bases between the two ends. CDR1 DFQATT and CDR2 SNEGSKA come from the germline V gene (reference sequence). The CDR3 runs 15 residues. CDR3 loop: CSGVDKANSGPEQFF. CDR3 nucleotides: TGCAGTGGAGTGGACAAGGCTAACAGCGGGCCTGAGCAGTTCTTC.

At least ten counts were recorded for this clonotype. The chain combines TRBV25-1 with TRBJ2-1; no reliable D call. V gave up 5 bases and J gave up 6 bases, with 8 bases separating them. CDR3 length: 12 residues. Germline CDR1 MGHDK, CDR2 SYGVNS. CDR3 protein: CASSRNANEQFF. Written as DNA, the CDR3 is TGTGCCAGCAGTAGGAACGCCAATGAGCAGTTCTTC.

The chain uses TRBV7-6 and TRBJ2-2, with a tentative D call TRBD2 (6 bases). V was shortened by 2 bases and J by 0 bases, with 10 bases between the two germline ends. The CDR3 spans 16 residues. Germline CDR1 and CDR2: SGHVS and FNYEAQ. The CDR3 sequence is CASSLRWGANTGELFF. The CDR3 bases are TGTGCCAGCAGCTTACGGTGGGGGGCGAACACCGGGGAGCTGTTTTTT.